This T cell receptor beta chain was captured in a study of technical replicates of blood from a few donors. The sample holds one count of this clone. Data came from immunoSEQ multiplex PCR; TCRdb stores just in-frame clones and leaves some out. The data hold about 75,000 clones, with around 97% observed a single time. The CDR3 runs 16 residues. Germline values: CDR1 SGDLS, CDR2 YYNGEE. Trimming cost V 3 bases and J 4 bases; bases outside gene matches: 7. Sequenced: T cells isolated from PBMCs. The chain joins TRBV9 to TRBJ2-2; 9 positions agree with TRBD2. This receptor was obtained from a human donor in good health. CDR3 sequence (DNA): TGTGCCAGCAGCGGACTAGCGGACACCCTCACCGGGGAGCTGTTTTTT. Translating gives CASSGLADTLTGELFF.